Listed below are T cell receptor beta chains from one sample, sequenced in a study of T cell responses to AZD1222 COVID-19 vaccine. The table came from immunoSEQ multiplex PCR; TCRdb's copy has only in-frame clones and leaves some out. The table has 95,000 to 150,000 clones, approximately 90% seen once; the top ten hold 1.5% to 2%. The sample here was peripheral blood, taken on day 0 of AZD1222 vaccination. These receptors were collected from an adult in good health. Both conserved end residues are part of each CDR3. Fields, in order: V gene, clone size, D gene, J gene, CDR3 protein, CDR3 DNA. A D gene is named only where the DNA matches it firmly. For some rows the clone size is stated as once, few or many, or as a class when expanded; others skip it.

>TRBV5-1|NA|NA|TRBJ1-6
CASSLRQSNSPLHF
TGCGCCAGCAGCTTGCGGCAGTCAAATTCACCCCTCCACTTT
>TRBV6-5|NA|TRBD1|TRBJ1-4
CAGRSGTGNEKLFF
TGTGCCGGCAGGTCCGGGACAGGGAATGAAAAACTGTTTTTT
>TRBV7-3|NA|NA|TRBJ2-1
CASSSTPPYNEQFF
TGTGCCAGCAGCTCGACACCTCCCTACAATGAGCAGTTCTTC
>TRBV6-6|NA|NA|TRBJ1-5
CASSYPGRHQPQHF
TGTGCCAGCAGTTACCCCGGCAGGCATCAGCCCCAGCATTTT
>TRBV19|NA|TRBD1|TRBJ1-4
CASTPGQGDYYQEKLFF
TGTGCCAGTACCCCCGGACAGGGTGACTATTATCAGGAAAAACTGTTTTTT
>TRBV5-5|NA|NA|TRBJ1-2
CASSPGRGHYGYTF
TGTGCCAGCAGCCCGGGGCGCGGACACTATGGCTACACCTTC
>TRBV7-9|NA|TRBD1|TRBJ1-2
CASSWDSSYLYYGYTF
TGTGCCAGCAGCTGGGACAGCTCGTACTTATACTATGGCTACACCTTC
>TRBV7-2|NA|TRBD1|TRBJ2-2
CASSFGTGSTGELFF
TGTGCCAGCAGCTTCGGGACAGGGTCCACCGGGGAGCTGTTTTTT
>TRBV29-1|once|TRBD1|TRBJ1-1
CSVGGGQGGRTEAFF
TGCAGCGTTGGGGGAGGACAGGGAGGAAGAACTGAAGCTTTCTTT
>TRBV30|NA|NA|TRBJ1-5
CAWSPRGAQGNQPQHF
TGTGCCTGGAGCCCCCGGGGGGCGCAGGGCAATCAGCCCCAGCATTTT
>TRBV10-3|once|NA|TRBJ2-1
CAIRDLHNEQFF
TGTGCCATCAGGGACCTACACAATGAGCAGTTCTTC
>TRBV4-1|once|TRBD1|TRBJ1-5
CASSQGSPQGQTYQPQHF
TGCGCCAGCAGCCAAGGCTCTCCACAGGGACAGACCTATCAGCCCCAGCATTTT
>TRBV11-2|NA|TRBD2|TRBJ2-5
CASSLDPSGQETQYF
TGTGCCAGCAGCTTAGACCCTAGCGGCCAAGAGACCCAGTACTTC
>TRBV6-5|few|NA|TRBJ2-7
CASSYARGGYEQYF
TGTGCCAGCAGTTACGCTAGGGGTGGCTACGAGCAGTACTTC
>TRBV3-1/TRBV3-2|NA|NA|TRBJ1-2
CASSLLGGIGYTF
TGTGCCAGCAGCCTTCTCGGGGGTATTGGCTACACCTTC
>TRBV25-1|NA|NA|TRBJ1-2
CASSAAPGYGYTF
TGTGCCAGCAGTGCGGCGCCGGGGTATGGCTACACCTTC
>TRBV19|once|TRBD2|TRBJ2-5
CASSIVAGNQETQYF
TGTGCCAGTAGTATAGTAGCGGGGAACCAAGAGACCCAGTACTTC
>TRBV3-1/TRBV3-2|NA|NA|TRBJ1-4
CASSQEGGEKLFF
TGTGCCAGCAGCCAAGAAGGCGGAGAAAAACTGTTTTTT
>TRBV6-5|NA|NA|TRBJ1-6
CASSYSMAGRNSPLHF
TGTGCCAGCAGTTACTCGATGGCGGGGCGGAATTCACCCCTCCACTTT
>TRBV5-8|NA|NA|TRBJ1-5
CASSLDRLQPQHF
TGTGCCAGCAGCTTAGACAGACTCCAGCCCCAGCATTTT
>TRBV2|once|NA|TRBJ1-1
CASAPRENTEAFF
TGTGCCAGCGCCCCTCGGGAGAACACTGAAGCTTTCTTT
>TRBV14|NA|NA|TRBJ1-2
CASSPQGRGYTF
TGTGCCAGCAGCCCTCAGGGGCGAGGCTACACCTTC
>TRBV2|once|NA|TRBJ2-3
CASSESRGTQYF
TGTGCCAGCAGTGAGTCTCGGGGTACGCAGTATTTT
>TRBV10-3|NA|TRBD1|TRBJ1-3
CATGGQGDGNTIYF
TGTGCCACTGGGGGACAGGGCGACGGAAACACCATATATTTT
>TRBV6-5|NA|TRBD1|TRBJ1-2
CASRRGGVLYGYTF
TGTGCCAGCAGAAGAGGGGGCGTTCTCTATGGCTACACCTTC
>TRBV7-2|NA|TRBD1|TRBJ1-4
CASSLEGGQGNEKLFF
TGTGCCAGCAGCTTAGAGGGGGGACAGGGGAATGAAAAACTGTTTTTT
>TRBV7-2|NA|TRBD2|TRBJ2-5
CASSPLGLAGGPGTQYF
TGTGCCAGCAGCCCCCTTGGACTAGCGGGGGGCCCCGGGACCCAGTACTTC
>TRBV7-6|NA|TRBD2|TRBJ2-1
CASSLGGLSGRGNEQFF
TGTGCCAGCAGCTTAGGGGGACTTAGCGGGAGGGGAAATGAGCAGTTCTTC
>TRBV6-2/TRBV6-3|NA|NA|TRBJ1-5
CASSSPWGRQPQHF
TGTGCCAGCAGTTCCCCTTGGGGGCGACAGCCCCAGCATTTT
>TRBV11-2|NA|NA|TRBJ1-2
CASRPARGPSGYGYTF
TGTGCCAGCAGGCCGGCTCGGGGTCCCTCGGGCTATGGCTACACCTTC
>TRBV5-8|NA|NA|TRBJ1-3
CASTRAASGNTIYF
TGTGCCAGCACACGGGCCGCATCTGGAAACACCATATATTTT
>TRBV24-1|NA|NA|TRBJ1-2
CATSHRPGQLSYGYTF
TGTGCCACCAGCCATCGTCCGGGACAACTTAGCTATGGCTACACCTTC
>TRBV5-4|NA|TRBD2|TRBJ2-1
CASTAGSSYNEQFF
TGTGCCAGCACAGCGGGGAGCTCCTACAATGAGCAGTTCTTC
>TRBV5-4|NA|NA|TRBJ1-1
CASSPRRGAGATEAFF
TGTGCCAGCAGCCCACGTAGGGGGGCAGGAGCCACTGAAGCTTTCTTT